One TCR beta chain is described in this entry. The entry originates in a study of T cells after yellow fever vaccination. MiXCR, run by TCRdb on the 5' RACE reads, gives a single entry per CDR3 protein. Altogether around 360,000 distinct CDR3 sequences are present, approximately 10% being singletons, with the ten largest covering around 19%. The CDR3 has 15 amino acids. CDR1 is LNHDA, CDR2 SQIVND, per germline (reference sequence). Trimming removed 5 bases from V and 4 bases from J, with 17 bases in between. This receptor was identified in a man younger than 30 who received the YFV17D yellow fever vaccine. This specimen was PBMCs, taken on the day of the first yellow fever vaccination. This chain links TRBV19 with TRBJ1-1; D is unclear. CDR3 loop: CASSFKAGPFTEAFF. The CDR3 DNA reads TGTGCCAGTAGTTTCAAGGCAGGCCCATTCACTGAAGCTTTCTTT.